This T cell receptor beta chain stems from a study of blood T cell repertoires in COVID-19. Allocation to cohorts depended on clinical history reported by the participants. Clones were sequenced by immunoSEQ multiplex PCR, and TCRdb holds only the in-frame ones, with some missing. The sample records hundreds of thousands of clones, approximately 90% being singletons. V was trimmed by 3 bases and J by 4 bases, leaving 12 bases between them. CDR3 length: 14 amino acids. Germline V gives CDR1 MDHEN, CDR2 SYDVKM. The sequenced sample was PBMCs or T cells enriched from blood (not recorded which). The rearrangement joins TRBV28 to TRBJ1-2; D not resolved. This sequence was found in a man aged 45-65 years who had been exposed to COVID-19. CDR3 coding DNA: TGTGCCAGCAGTTTGTTCGTCCCTTCCTATGGCTACACCTTC. This gives the protein CASSLFVPSYGYTF.